The 15 T cell receptor beta chains in this list originate from one sample, sequenced in a study of shared clonotypes between healthy human individuals. Positive CCR7 selection of CD45RO-negative cells yielded the naive CD8 cells, and terminally differentiated effector memory CD45RA+ cells were excluded. Using immunoSEQ multiplex PCR, the repertoire was profiled, and TCRdb retains in-frame clones only, with some absent. Here the sample spans hundreds of thousands of clones, around 96% being singletons. Material: naive CD8+ T cells sorted from blood. These receptors all come from a woman aged 25 to 39 in good health.

The chain employs TRBV19 and TRBJ2-5; the match to TRBD1 covers 9 bases. The junction had 6 bases not matched to a gene; V was cut back by 6 bases and J by 1 base. Germline values: CDR1 LNHDA, CDR2 SQIVND (reference sequence). The CDR3 spans 15 residues. CDR3 region: CASRRQGDLQETQYF. The CDR3 DNA reads as TGTGCCAGTAGGAGACAGGGGGACCTCCAAGAGACCCAGTACTTC.

This chain uses TRBV6-1 with TRBJ1-5, with D unclear. The CDR3 is 15 amino acids. V was cut by 8 bases and J by 1 base, with 15 bases left in between. CDR1 is MNHNS and CDR2 is SASEGT in the germline V gene. The DNA for the CDR3 is TGTGCCAGCCAAGGGTTACCTGCGAGCAATCAGCCCCAGCATTTT. Encoded protein: CASQGLPASNQPQHF.

The genes are TRBV4-1 and TRBJ1-1; maybe TRBD1 (5 bases). The CDR3 runs to 15 residues. Germline V gene sequence: CDR1 MGHRA, CDR2 YSYEKL. Trimming took off 4 bases at V and 4 bases at J, with 16 bases between the two ends. CDR3 loop: CASSLQLRDGTEAFF. Written as DNA, the CDR3 is TGCGCCAGCAGCCTCCAACTCAGGGATGGCACTGAAGCTTTCTTT.

The genes are TRBV6-1 and TRBJ2-7, with 9 positions matching TRBD1. The germline V gene has CDR1 MNHNS and CDR2 SASEGT. This CDR3 region has 14 residues. V was pared by 6 bases and J by 2 bases, with 5 bases of the junction left unmatched. DNA for the CDR3: TGTGCCAGCAGAGACAGGGGGACTCCCTACGAGCAGTACTTC. Its protein is CASRDRGTPYEQYF.

CDR3 nucleotides: TGTGCCAGCAGTCAAGTGGATCAAGTCCGGGCTGGCTACACCTTC. Amino acid sequence: CASSQVDQVRAGYTF. The gene calls are TRBV6-6 and TRBJ1-2; D not certain. The V and J ends lost 5 bases and 7 bases respectively, with 20 bases between them. The germline CDR1 and CDR2 sequences are MNHNY and SVGAGI (reference sequence). The CDR3 loop spans 15 amino acids.

The V gene is TRBV23-1, the J gene TRBJ1-1; D remains ambiguous. TRBV23-1 qualifies as an ORF whose function is uncertain. This CDR3 is built from 15 residues. The V end lost 0 bases, the J end lost 1 base, and 9 bases lay between the germline ends. The CDR3 DNA follows: TGCGCCAGCAGTCAATCAGCACGGCCGAACACTGAAGCTTTCTTT. Translation: CASSQSARPNTEAFF.

The rearrangement uses TRBV9 and TRBJ1-1; no clear D gene. CDR1 and CDR2 from the germline V gene are SGDLS and YYNGEE. The germline V and J ends were trimmed by 4 bases and 8 bases, with 12 bases remaining between them. The length of the CDR3 is 12 residues. The CDR3, as DNA: TGTGCCAGCAGCTCACGGGCGGGAGAAGCTTTCTTT. Protein sequence: CASSSRAGEAFF.

The chain joins TRBV5-4 to TRBJ2-5; D is ambiguous. The CDR3 is 13 residues long. Between the trimmed V and J ends, which lost 2 bases and 3 bases, there was a span of 8 bases. In germline, CDR1 is SGHNT, CDR2 YYREEE (reference sequence). CDR3 coding DNA: TGTGCCAGCAGCTTTGTCGCGGAAGAGACCCAGTACTTC. Residues: CASSFVAEETQYF. The full variable domain, rest sourced from reference TRBV5-4 and TRBJ2-5, is ETGVTQSPTHLIKTRGQQVTLRCSSQSGHNTVSWYQQALGQGPQFIFQYYREEENGRGNFPPRFSGLQFPNYSSELNVNALELDDSALYLCASSFVAEETQYFGPGTRLLVL.

The chain is built from TRBV28 and TRBJ2-2, with 10 positions matching TRBD2. V trimming: 3 bases; J trimming: 5 bases; junction bases outside the gene matches: 6. The CDR3 is made up of 16 amino acids. Germline V lookup: CDR1 MDHEN, CDR2 SYDVKM. CDR3 protein: CASSFPGLAYTGELFF. In DNA, the CDR3 is TGTGCCAGCAGTTTTCCGGGACTAGCGTATACCGGGGAGCTGTTTTTT.

This chain uses TRBV29-1 with TRBJ2-3; the D gene is possibly TRBD2 (6 bases). Deletions cut 1 base from V and 1 base from J, with 12 bases between. The germline V gene has CDR1 SQVTM and CDR2 ANQGSEA. The CDR3 covers 15 residues. The CDR3 here is CSVEVIGSGTDTQYF. CDR3 coding DNA: TGCAGCGTTGAAGTGATCGGGAGCGGCACAGATACGCAGTATTTT.

The chain combines TRBV7-6 with TRBJ2-7; no clear D gene. This CDR3 comprises 14 residues. Trimming shortened V by 0 bases and J by 6 bases, and 12 bases separated the two germline ends. The germline V gene encodes CDR1 SGHVS and CDR2 FNYEAQ. CDR3 DNA sequence: TGTGCCAGCAGCTTAGCGTCGAGTCTAGGCGAGCAGTACTTC. Protein product: CASSLASSLGEQYF.

This clone was seen only once. This chain uses TRBV11-3 with TRBJ2-2; D is unclear. Germline V gives CDR1 SGHNT, CDR2 YENEEA. The CDR3 runs to 12 residues. Trimming left V 2 bases short and J 6 bases short, with 4 bases between. CDR3 nucleotide sequence: TGTGCCAGCAGCTTATGGGCCGGGGAGCTGTTTTTT. This encodes CASSLWAGELFF.

The CDR3 here is CASSSGPWSYEQYF. The CDR3 DNA reads as TGTGCCAGCAGCTCCGGACCCTGGAGTTACGAGCAGTACTTC. The chain recombines TRBV7-3 with TRBJ2-7; D remains unclear. V dropped 4 bases and J dropped 4 bases, with 14 bases sitting between them. This CDR3 spans 14 amino acids. Germline V CDR1 and CDR2: SGHTA, FQGTGA.

V usage is TRBV28 and J usage is TRBJ2-5, with a tentative D call TRBD2 (8 bases). With 3 bases removed from V and 1 base from J, the gap between germline ends came to 21 bases. The germline V gene encodes CDR1 MDHEN and CDR2 SYDVKM. This CDR3 has 18 residues. The CDR3 sequence is CASSFYRGGAGGQETQYF. The DNA for the CDR3 is TGTGCCAGCAGTTTTTACAGGGGAGGGGCGGGAGGCCAAGAGACCCAGTACTTC.

This chain connects TRBV27 to TRBJ2-7; maybe TRBD1 (6 bases). Trimming removed 6 bases from V and 2 bases from J, with 20 bases in between. The CDR3 runs to 16 residues. Germline V lookup: CDR1 MNHEY, CDR2 SMNVEV (reference sequence). CDR3 in DNA: TGTGCCAGCAGCCTACATCCCCCGGGACAAGCCTACGAGCAGTACTTC. This codes for CASSLHPPGQAYEQYF.